Listed here is a single T cell receptor (beta chain). This clone appeared once. Its antigen remains unidentified. Mouse gene names and germline sequences are the ones reported for this receptor. This sample's time point label indicates: mouse harvest day 7 after allogeneic transplant. Each mouse graft, delivered by tail vein injection, combined 10^6 splenic CD5+ T cells with 10^7 T-cell-depleted bone marrow cells. Mouse GVHD was modeled in a major MHC-mismatch B6 (H2b) into BALB/c (H2d) model, with tissues profiled at day 7 or 14. Mouse tissues and retro-orbital blood were harvested on day 7 or 14 post-transplant using separate sterile tools per animal; livers were flushed beforehand. Before genomic DNA isolation with the DNeasy Blood & Tissue Kit, mouse tissues were minced with razor blades in buffered saline. This sample is drawn from a study of tissue T cells after allogeneic stem cell transplantation (dated 2022 in TCRdb). In terms of the full investigation: The study profiled TCR beta repertoires across many tissues from research autopsies of patients with and without GVHD, plus mouse models of GVHD. On the human side, the study was prospective and observational, with no blinding or randomization. Broader findings and caveats from the paper: The patient cohort was small and clinically heterogeneous, and sampling depth was acknowledged as a limitation. In both patients and mice, T cells from blood and spleen picked up only a limited part of the TCR repertoire that was detected in tissues. Within patients, how anatomically similar tissues were was a major factor shaping TCR repertoire composition, regardless of disease or transplant status. Few T cell clones were found to be shared across patients, but shared repertoire signatures across patients were revealed in a tissue-specific fashion by motif-based clustering. Which tissue TCRs were alloreactive or antigen-specific was not determined in the study, and some of the clones might have been host cells that persisted.

The library was made by the immunoSEQ multiplex PCR assay. Adaptive Biotechnologies performed TCRbeta CDR3 sequencing at survey depth and reported CDR3 sequences, V/J genes, productive frequency, and template counts. Amplification of TCR beta CDR3 regions started from genomic DNA instead of RNA. In the source study's methods: Jensen-Shannon divergence was used to quantify pairwise repertoire overlap between tissues, with a value of 1 meaning complete divergence and a value of 0 meaning identical repertoires. Tissues were grouped by single-linkage agglomerative hierarchical clustering of pairwise JSD values, and the clustering results were shown as dendrograms. GLIPH2 was applied to all patient samples using simulation_depth 1000, kmer_min_depth 3, and cdr3_length_cutoff 8, and only groups with more than two unique CDR3s were retained. In a standardized tissue-overlap score, Jaccard GLIPH-group overlap across patients was extrapolated to a standard repertoire size of 1000 clones. Linear mixed-effect models, with tissue as a fixed effect and individual as a random effect, were used to test how diversity related to clinical or experimental variables. In TCRdb, the immuneACCESS table is reduced to in-frame sequences with V and J assigned. These tables do not hold every clone; where another copy was compared, an unresolved V gene accounts for under half, and the others remain unexplained. V, J and clone size reflect that table, while D and trimming were determined from the DNA. Across this sample there are around 6,000 clones, with about half seen only once. 10% of the sample comes from the top ten.

The sequencing input was gut tissue. The receptor was derived from a female BALB/c mouse given C57BL/6 T cells with graft-versus-host disease after an allogeneic hematopoietic cell transplant.

CDR3 protein: CASSRSISNERLFF. The covered CDR3 bases are TGTGCCAGCAGTCGGAGTATTTCCAACGAAAGATTATTT. The V and J genes are TRBV26 and TRBJ1-4; the D gene remains uncertain. The read comes to an end 1 residue before the CDR3 does, leaving the germline J gene to fill in the end. A distance of 6 bases separates the germline ends of V and J, which lose 4 bases and 0 bases respectively. Including the terminal cysteine and phenylalanine, the CDR3 comprises 14 residues. Shown are 39 bases from within the CDR3, in frame from base 1. CDR1 KGHPV and CDR2 FQNQEV are derived from the germline V gene (reference sequence).